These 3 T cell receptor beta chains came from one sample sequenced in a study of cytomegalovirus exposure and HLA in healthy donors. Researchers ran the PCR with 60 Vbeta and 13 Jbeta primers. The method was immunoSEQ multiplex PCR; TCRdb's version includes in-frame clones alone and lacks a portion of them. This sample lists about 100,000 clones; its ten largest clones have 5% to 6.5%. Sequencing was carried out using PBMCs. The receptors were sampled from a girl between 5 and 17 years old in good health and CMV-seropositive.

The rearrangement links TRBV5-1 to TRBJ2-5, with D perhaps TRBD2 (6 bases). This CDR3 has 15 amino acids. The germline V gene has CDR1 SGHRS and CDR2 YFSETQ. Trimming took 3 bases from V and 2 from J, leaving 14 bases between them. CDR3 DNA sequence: TGCGCCAGCAGCTGGCAGGGCGGGGATCAAGAGACCCAGTACTTC. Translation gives CASSWQGGDQETQYF.

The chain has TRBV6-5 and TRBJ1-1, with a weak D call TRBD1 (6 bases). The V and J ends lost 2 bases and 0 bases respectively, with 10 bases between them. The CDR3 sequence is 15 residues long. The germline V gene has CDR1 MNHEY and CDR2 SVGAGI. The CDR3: CASSYTTGMNTEAFF. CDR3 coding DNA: TGTGCCAGCAGTTACACAACAGGGATGAACACTGAAGCTTTCTTT.

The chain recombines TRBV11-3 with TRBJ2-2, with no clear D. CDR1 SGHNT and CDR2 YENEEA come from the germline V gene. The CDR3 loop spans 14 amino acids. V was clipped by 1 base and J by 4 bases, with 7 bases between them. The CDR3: CASSLGYSTGELFF. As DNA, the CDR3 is TGTGCCAGCAGCTTAGGGTACAGCACCGGGGAGCTGTTTTTT.